The present T cell receptor beta chain was sequenced within a study of shared clonotypes between healthy human individuals. Study background: Two female and a few male donors aged 18 to 49 were enrolled. Whole-study findings and limits: Only blood was sampled, and tissue TCR repertoires likely differ from blood ones.

Notes on this clone: Its antigen is currently unknown.

The study enrolled healthy HIV-negative adults without recent acute infections or vaccinations as donors. Clones were read by immunoSEQ multiplex PCR, and TCRdb kept only the in-frame ones, dropping some. The table has about 2.3 million clones, about 92% seen once. Per germline, CDR1 SGHTA and CDR2 FQGNSA. The CDR3 runs 15 residues. V shed 6 bases and J 3 bases; nucleotides not matched to a gene: 5. The sequence was collected from a man aged 18 to 30 in good health. Some clones in this sample may be carry-over from other donors' samples. The sequencing sample was made of naive CD4+ T cells from PBMCs. Described subset: CD45RA+ positively selected. The J gene is TRBJ2-7, the V gene TRBV7-2; 13 bases fit TRBD2. The CDR3 spells CASRSGLAGVYEQYF. As DNA, the CDR3 is TGTGCCAGCAGGTCCGGACTAGCGGGAGTCTACGAGCAGTACTTC.